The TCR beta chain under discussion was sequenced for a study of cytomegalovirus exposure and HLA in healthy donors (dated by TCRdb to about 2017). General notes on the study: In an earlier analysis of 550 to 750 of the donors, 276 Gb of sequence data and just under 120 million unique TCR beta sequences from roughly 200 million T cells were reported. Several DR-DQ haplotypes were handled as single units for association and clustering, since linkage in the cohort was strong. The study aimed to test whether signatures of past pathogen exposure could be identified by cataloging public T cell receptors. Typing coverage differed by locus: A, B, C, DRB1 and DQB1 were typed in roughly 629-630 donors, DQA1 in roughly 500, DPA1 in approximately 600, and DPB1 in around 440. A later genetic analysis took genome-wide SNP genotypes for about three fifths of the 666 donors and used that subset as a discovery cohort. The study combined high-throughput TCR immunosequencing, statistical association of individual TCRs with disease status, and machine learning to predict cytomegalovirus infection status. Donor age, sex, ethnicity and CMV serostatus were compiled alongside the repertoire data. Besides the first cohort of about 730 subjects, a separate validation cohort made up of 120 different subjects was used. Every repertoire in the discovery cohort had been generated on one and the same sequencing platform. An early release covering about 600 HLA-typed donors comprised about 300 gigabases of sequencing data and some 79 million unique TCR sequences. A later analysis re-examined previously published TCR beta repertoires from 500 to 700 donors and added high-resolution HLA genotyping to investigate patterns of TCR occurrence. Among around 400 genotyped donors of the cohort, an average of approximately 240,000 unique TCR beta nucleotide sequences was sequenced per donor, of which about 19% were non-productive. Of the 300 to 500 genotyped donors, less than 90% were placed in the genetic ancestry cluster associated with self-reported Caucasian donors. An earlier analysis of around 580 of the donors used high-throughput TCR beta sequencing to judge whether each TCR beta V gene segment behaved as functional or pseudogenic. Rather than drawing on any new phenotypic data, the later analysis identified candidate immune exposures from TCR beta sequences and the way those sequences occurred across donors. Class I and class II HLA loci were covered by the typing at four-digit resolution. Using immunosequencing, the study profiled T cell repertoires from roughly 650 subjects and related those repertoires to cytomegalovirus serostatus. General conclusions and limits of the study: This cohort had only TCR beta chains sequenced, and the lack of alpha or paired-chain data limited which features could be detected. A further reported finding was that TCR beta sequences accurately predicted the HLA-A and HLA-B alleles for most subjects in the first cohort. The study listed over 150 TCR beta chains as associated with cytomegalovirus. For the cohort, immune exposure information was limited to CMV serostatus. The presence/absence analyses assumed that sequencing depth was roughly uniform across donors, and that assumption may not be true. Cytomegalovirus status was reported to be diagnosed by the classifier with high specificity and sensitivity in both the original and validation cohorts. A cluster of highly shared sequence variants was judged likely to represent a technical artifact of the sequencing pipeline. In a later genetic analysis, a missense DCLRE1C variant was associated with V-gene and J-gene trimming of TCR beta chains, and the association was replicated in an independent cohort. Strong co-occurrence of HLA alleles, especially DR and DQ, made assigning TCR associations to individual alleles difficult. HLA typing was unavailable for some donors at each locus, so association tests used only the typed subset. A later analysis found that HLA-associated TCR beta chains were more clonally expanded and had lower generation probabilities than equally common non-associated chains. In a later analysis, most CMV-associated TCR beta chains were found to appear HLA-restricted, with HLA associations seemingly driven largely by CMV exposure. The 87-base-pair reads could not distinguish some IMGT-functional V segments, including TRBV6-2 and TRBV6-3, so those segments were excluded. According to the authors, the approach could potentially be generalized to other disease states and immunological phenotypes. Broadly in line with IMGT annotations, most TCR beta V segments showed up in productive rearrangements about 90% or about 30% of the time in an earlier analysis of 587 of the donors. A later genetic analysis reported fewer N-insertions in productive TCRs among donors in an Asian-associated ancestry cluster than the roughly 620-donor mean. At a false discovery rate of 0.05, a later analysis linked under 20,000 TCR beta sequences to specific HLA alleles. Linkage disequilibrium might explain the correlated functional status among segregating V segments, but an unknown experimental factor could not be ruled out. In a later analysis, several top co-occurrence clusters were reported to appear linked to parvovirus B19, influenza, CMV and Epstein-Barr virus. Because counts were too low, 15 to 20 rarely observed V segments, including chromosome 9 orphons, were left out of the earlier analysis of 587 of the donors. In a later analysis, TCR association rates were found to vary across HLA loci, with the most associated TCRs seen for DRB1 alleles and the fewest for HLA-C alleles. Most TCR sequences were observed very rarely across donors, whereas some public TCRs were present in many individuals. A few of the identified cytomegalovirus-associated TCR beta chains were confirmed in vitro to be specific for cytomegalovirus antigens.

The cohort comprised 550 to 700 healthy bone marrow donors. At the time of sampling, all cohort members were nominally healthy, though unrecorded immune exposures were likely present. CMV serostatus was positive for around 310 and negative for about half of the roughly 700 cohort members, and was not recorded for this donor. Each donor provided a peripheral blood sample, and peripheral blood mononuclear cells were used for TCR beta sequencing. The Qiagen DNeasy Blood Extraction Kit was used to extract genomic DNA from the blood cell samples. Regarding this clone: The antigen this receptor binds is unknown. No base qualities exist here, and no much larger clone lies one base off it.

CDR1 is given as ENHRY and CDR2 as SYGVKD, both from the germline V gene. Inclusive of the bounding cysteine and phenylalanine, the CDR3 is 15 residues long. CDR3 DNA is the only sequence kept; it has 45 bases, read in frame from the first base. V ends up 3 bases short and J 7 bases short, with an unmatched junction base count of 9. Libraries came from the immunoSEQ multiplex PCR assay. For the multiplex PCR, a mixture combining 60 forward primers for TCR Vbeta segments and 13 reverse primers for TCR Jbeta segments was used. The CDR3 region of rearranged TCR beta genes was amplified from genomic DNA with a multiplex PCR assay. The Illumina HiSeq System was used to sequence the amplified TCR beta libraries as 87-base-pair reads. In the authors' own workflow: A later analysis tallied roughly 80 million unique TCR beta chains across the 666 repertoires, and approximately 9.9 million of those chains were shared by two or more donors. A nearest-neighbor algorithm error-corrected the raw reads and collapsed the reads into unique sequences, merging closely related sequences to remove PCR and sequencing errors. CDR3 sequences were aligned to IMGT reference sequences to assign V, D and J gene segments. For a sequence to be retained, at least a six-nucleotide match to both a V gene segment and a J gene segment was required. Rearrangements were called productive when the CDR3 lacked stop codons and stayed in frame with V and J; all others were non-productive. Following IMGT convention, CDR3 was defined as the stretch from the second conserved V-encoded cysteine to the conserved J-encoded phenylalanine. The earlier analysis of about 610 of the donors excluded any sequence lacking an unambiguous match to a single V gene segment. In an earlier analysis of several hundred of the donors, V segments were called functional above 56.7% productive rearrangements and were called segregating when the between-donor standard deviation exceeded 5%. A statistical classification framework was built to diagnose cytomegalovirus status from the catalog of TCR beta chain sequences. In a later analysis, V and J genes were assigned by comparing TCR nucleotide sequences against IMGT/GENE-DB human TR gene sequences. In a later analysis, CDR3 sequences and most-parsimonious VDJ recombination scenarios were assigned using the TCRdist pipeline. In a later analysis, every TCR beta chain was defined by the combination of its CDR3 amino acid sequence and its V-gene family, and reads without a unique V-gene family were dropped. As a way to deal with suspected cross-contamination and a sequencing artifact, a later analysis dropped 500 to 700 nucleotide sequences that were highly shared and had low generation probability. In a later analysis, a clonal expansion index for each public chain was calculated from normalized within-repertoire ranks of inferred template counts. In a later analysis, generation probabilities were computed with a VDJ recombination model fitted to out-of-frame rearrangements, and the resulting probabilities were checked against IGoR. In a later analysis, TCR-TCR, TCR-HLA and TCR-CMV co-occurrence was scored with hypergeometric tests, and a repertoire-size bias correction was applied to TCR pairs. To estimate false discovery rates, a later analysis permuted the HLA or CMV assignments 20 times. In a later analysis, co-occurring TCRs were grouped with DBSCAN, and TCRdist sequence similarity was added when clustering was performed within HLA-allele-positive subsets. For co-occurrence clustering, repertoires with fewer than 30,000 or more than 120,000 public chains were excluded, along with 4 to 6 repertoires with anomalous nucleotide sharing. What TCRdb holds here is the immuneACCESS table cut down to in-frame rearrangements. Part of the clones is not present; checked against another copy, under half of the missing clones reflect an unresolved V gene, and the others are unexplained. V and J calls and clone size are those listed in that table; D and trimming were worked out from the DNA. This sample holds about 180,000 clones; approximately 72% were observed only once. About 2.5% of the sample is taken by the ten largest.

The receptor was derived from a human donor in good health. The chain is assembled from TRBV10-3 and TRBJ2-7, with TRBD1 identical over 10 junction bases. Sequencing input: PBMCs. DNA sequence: TGTGCCATCAGTGACCCCGGGACAGGGGATTTGGAGCAGTACTTC. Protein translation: CAISDPGTGDLEQYF.